This T cell receptor (beta chain) was sequenced for a study of T cells in Graves' hyperthyroidism and ophthalmopathy. Study context: Before treatment of any kind, peripheral blood was taken at initial diagnosis.

From germline, CDR1 is MDHEN and CDR2 SYDVKM. The CDR3 loop spans 14 amino acids. The V and J ends lost 6 bases and 0 bases respectively, with 12 bases between them. This clonotype was seen many times. The TCR beta CDR3 regions underwent amplification using RNA transcripts as the source. An initial round of RT-PCR targeting the TCR CDR3 relied on the HTBI primer set. TCRdb processed the multiplex PCR reads anew with MiXCR; each CDR3 protein has one entry. The sample lists around 250,000 distinct CDR3 sequences, almost 25% occurring once. Sequencing used blood. The receptor's source is a woman between 40 and 50 years old with Graves' ophthalmopathy. The chain links TRBV28 to TRBJ2-7; D possibly corresponds to TRBD1 (6 bases). The CDR3, as DNA: TGTGCCAGCAGAGAACCACAGGGCTCCTACGAGCAGTACTTC. Its translation: CASREPQGSYEQYF.